Below, one TCR beta chain is given with its context. Antigen unknown. Both 60 Vbeta primers and 13 Jbeta primers went into the PCR. The data were produced by immunoSEQ multiplex PCR, yet TCRdb's version contains in-frame clones alone and is incomplete. In all, the sample yields about 200,000 clones. The data are from a study of cytomegalovirus exposure and HLA in healthy donors. Study-wide findings and caveats: Cytomegalovirus-associated status was assigned to more than 150 TCR beta chains. With later analysis, a missense DCLRE1C variant became linked to TCR beta V- and J-gene trimming. The productive fraction for most TCR beta V segments was about 90% or about 30% in an earlier analysis.

Germline-derived CDR1 and CDR2 are SEHNR and FQNEAQ (reference sequence). The CDR3 runs 13 residues. Trimming stripped 4 bases from V and 7 bases from J, with 13 bases between. The sequence came from a boy between 5 and 17 years old in good health and CMV-seronegative. V gene TRBV7-9 combines with J gene TRBJ1-2, with a possible D match to TRBD1 (6 bases). The sequencing sample was made of PBMCs. The CDR3 DNA is TGTGCCAGCAGCTCCGTAGGGGGTCTTGGCTACACCTTC. Translation gives CASSSVGGLGYTF.